The present entry profiles one T cell receptor beta chain with its context. Its specificity is not known. The CDR3 covers 14 residues. V was trimmed by 7 bases and J by 4 bases, leaving 16 bases between them. These data originate in a study of T cell repertoires in cytomegalovirus infection. Study background: Recently identified HLA-C-restricted CMV epitopes were among the peptides used.

Via MiXCR, TCRdb re-called the reads, giving one row per CDR3 protein. The sample gives approximately 600,000 distinct CDR3 sequences, 40% of which show up once; 40% to 60% is in the top ten. The starting material was cultured PBMCs, obtained from culture after CMV antigen stimulation. The origin of this receptor is a human donor in good health (CMV status not recorded). Some clones in this sample may be carry-over from other donors' samples. The chain is built from TRBV12-3 or TRBV12-4 and TRBJ1-2; D might be TRBD1 (5 bases). CDR3: CASTRTTGGYGYTF. Here the CDR3 DNA reads TGTGCCAGCACCCGGACCACCGGGGGCTATGGCTACACCTTC.